Sequencing of this T cell receptor beta chain was carried out in a study of technical replicates of blood from a handful of donors (dated by TCRdb to about 2017). Trimming at the junction amounts to 0 bases on V and 3 bases on J, and the germline ends lie 9 bases apart. As encoded in the germline V gene, CDR1 is SGHDT while CDR2 is YYEEEE. From its cysteine to its phenylalanine, the CDR3 spans 14 amino acids. Kept here is only the CDR3 DNA, which spans 42 bases and is read in frame from base 1. Comment on this clone: The specificity of this receptor is unknown. Base quality data are lacking; no much larger clone is found one base away.

The method was the immunoSEQ multiplex PCR assay. Imported from immuneACCESS, the table was reduced by TCRdb to in-frame sequences with V and J called. These copies leave out some clones; in studies compared against another copy, an unresolved V gene accounts for under half, and the cause of the remainder is not known. For this sample the table gives tens of thousands of clones, of which about 82% were detected only once. 5.6% of the sample is held by the ten biggest clonotypes. Sequencing was carried out using PBMCs. This clonotype was obtained from a human donor in good health. Some clones in this sample may be carry-over from other donors' samples. This sequence uses TRBV5-6 and TRBJ1-2, and TRBD1 may be the D gene, going by 6 matching bases. The DNA sequence is given as TGTGCCAGCAGCTTGGATAGGGGGTACTATGGCTACACCTTC. Its coded protein is CASSLDRGYYGYTF.